This T cell receptor beta chain was sequenced during a study of molecular identifiers for immune sequencing clone quantification. TCRdb ran MiXCR on the PCR reads and lists one entry per CDR3 protein. This table has 62,000 or so distinct CDR3 sequences, 15% to 20% appearing once. This clonotype was seen a single time. Its antigen is currently unknown. Overall study findings and caveats: Among some 910,000 naive cells, as was reported, spiked Jurkat TCR RNA from one cell was detectable. Clones exceeding 20 RNA copies carried over 97% of effector molecules but under 1% of naive-cell molecules.

This CDR3 region has 14 residues. V lost 4 bases and J lost 0, with 13 bases in between. Germline V gene sequence: CDR1 SQVTM, CDR2 ANQGSEA. The chain links TRBV29-1 to TRBJ2-7; D not resolved. Sequenced: naive CD8+ T cells from blood, with Jurkat cell RNA spiked in. Sample subset: FACS-sorted CD8+CD4-CCR7+CD45RA+ naive T cells. The source is a human donor in good health. Some libraries in this study had Jurkat cell RNA spiked in. CDR3 sequence reads: CSVAYSHSSYEQYF. DNA for the CDR3: TGCAGCGTTGCTTATAGCCATAGCTCCTACGAGCAGTACTTC.